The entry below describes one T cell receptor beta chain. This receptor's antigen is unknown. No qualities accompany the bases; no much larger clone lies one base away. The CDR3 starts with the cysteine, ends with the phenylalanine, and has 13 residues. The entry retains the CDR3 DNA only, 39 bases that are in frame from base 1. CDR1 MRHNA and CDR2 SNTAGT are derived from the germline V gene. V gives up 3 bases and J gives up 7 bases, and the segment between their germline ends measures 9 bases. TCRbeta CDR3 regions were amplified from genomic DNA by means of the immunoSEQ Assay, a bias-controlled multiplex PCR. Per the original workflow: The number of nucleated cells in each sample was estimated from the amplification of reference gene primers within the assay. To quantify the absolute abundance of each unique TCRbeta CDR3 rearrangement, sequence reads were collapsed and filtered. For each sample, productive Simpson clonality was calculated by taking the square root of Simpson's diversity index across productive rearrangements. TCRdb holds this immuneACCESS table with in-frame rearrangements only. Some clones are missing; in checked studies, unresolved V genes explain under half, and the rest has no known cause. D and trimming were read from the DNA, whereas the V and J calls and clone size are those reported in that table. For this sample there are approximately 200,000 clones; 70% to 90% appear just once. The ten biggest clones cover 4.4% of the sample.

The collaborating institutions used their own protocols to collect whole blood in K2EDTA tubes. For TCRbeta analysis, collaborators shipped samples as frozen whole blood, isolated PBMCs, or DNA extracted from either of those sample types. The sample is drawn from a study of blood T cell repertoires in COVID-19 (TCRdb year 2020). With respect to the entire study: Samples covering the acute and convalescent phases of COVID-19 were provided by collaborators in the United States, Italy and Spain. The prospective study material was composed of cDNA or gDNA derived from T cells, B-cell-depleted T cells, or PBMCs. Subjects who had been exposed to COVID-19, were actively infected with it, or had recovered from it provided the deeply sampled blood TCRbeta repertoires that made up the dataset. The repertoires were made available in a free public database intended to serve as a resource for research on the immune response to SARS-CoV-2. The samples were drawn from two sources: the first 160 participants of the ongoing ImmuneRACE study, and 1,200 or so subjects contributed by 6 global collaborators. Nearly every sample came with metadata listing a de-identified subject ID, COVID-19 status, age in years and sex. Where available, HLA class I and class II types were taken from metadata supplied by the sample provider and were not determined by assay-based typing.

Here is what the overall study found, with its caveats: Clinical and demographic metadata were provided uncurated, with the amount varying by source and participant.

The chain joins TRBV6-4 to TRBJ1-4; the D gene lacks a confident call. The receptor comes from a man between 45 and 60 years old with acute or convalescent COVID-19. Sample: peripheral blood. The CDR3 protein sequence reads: CASSELRGEKLFF. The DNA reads TGTGCCAGCAGTGAGCTAAGAGGTGAAAAACTGTTTTTT.